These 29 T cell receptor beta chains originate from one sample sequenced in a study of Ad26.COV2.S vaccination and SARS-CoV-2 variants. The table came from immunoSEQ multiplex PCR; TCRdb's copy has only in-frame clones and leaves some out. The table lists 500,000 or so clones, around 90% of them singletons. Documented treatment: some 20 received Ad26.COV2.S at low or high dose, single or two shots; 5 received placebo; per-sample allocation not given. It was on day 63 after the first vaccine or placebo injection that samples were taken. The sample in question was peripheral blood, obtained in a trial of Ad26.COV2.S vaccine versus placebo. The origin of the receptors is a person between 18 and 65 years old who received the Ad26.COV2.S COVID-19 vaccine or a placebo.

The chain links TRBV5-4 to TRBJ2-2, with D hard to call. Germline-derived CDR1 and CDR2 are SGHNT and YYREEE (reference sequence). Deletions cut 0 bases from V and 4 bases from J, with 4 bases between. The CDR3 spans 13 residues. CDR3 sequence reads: CASSLGRTGELFF. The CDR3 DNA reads TGTGCCAGCAGCTTGGGTCGCACCGGGGAGCTGTTTTTT. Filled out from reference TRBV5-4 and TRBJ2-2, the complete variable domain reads ETGVTQSPTHLIKTRGQQVTLRCSSQSGHNTVSWYQQALGQGPQFIFQYYREEENGRGNFPPRFSGLQFPNYSSELNVNALELDDSALYLCASSLGRTGELFFGEGSRLTVL.

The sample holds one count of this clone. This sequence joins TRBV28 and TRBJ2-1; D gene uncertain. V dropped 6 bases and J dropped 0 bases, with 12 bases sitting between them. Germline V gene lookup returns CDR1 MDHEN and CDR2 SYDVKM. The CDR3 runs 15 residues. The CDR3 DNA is TGTGCCAGCAGCGAAACCGTGAGCTCCTACAATGAGCAGTTCTTC. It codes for CASSETVSSYNEQFF.

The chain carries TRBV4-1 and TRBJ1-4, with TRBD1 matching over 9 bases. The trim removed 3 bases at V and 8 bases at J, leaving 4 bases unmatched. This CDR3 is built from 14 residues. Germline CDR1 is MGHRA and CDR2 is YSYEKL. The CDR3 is CASSQGQGREKLFF. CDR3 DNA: TGCGCCAGCAGCCAGGGACAGGGAAGAGAAAAACTGTTTTTT.

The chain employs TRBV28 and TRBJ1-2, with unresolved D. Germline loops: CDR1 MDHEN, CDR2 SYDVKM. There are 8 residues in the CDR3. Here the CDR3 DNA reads TGTGGTTCGGGTGGCTACACCTTC. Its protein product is CGSGGYTF.

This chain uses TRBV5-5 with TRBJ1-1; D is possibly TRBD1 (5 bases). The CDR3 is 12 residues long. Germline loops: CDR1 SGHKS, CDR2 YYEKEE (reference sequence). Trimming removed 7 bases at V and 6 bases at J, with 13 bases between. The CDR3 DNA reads TGTGCCAGCCACCGCGGGGCAGCTGAAGCTTTCTTT. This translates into CASHRGAAEAFF.

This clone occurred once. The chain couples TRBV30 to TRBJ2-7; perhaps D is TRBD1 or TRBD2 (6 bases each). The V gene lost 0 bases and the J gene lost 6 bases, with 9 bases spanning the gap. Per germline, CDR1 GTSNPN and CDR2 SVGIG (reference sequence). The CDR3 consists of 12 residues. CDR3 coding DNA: TGTGCCTGGAGTGTAGGAGGGGGCGAGCAGTACTTC. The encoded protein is CAWSVGGGEQYF.

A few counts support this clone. CDR3 nucleotides: TGTGCCAGCAGCTTAGAAGGGCAAAGGCAGTACTTC. Protein product: CASSLEGQRQYF. The chain couples TRBV7-9 to TRBJ2-7; no reliable D call. Germline-derived CDR1 and CDR2 are SEHNR and FQNEAQ (reference sequence). Trimming took off 1 base at V and 9 bases at J, with 10 bases between the two ends. The CDR3 covers 12 residues.

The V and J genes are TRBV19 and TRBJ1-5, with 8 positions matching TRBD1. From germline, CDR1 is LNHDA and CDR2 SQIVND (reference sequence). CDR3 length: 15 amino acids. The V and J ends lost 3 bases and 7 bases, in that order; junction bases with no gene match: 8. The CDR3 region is CASSIGTGRRQPQHF. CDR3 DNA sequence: TGTGCCAGTAGTATCGGGACAGGTCGGCGGCAGCCCCAGCATTTT.

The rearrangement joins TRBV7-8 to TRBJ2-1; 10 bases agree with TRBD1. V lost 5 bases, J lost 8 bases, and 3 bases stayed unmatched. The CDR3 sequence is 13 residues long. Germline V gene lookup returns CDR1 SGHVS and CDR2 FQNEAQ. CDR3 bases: TGTGCCAGCAGCCGGACAGGGGGTTATGAGCAGTTCTTC. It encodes CASSRTGGYEQFF.

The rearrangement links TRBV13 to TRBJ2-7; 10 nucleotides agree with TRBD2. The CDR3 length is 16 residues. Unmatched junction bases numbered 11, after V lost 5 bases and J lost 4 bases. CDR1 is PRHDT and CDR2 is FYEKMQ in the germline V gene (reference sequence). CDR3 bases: TGTGCCAGCAGCATGCCTGGGGCTAGCGGGAGTTACGAGCAGTACTTC. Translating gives CASSMPGASGSYEQYF.

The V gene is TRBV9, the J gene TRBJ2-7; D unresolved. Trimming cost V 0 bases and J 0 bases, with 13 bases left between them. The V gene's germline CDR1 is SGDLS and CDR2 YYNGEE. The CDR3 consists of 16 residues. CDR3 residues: CASSVDLALGSYEQYF. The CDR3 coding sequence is TGTGCCAGCAGCGTAGATTTGGCCCTCGGCTCCTACGAGCAGTACTTC.

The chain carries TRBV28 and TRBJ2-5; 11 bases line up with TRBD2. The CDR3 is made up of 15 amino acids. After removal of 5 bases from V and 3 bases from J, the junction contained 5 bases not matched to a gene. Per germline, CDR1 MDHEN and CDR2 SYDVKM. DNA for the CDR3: TGTGCCAGCAGTATAGCGGGGGGGACCAAAGAGACCCAGTACTTC. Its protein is CASSIAGGTKETQYF.

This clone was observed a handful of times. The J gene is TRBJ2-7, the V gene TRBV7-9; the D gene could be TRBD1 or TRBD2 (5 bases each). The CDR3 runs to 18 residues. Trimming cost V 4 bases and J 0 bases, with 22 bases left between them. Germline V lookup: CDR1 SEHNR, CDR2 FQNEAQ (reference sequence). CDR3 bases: TGTGCCAGCAGCTCGACTCGAGAGAGGGGTCGGGCCTCCTACGAGCAGTACTTC. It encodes CASSSTRERGRASYEQYF.

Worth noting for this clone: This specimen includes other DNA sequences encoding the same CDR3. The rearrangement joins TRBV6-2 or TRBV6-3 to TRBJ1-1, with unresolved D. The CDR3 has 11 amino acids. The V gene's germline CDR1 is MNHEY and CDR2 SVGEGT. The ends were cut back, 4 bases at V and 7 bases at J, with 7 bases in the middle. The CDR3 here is CASSSVSEAFF. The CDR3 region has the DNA TGTGCCAGCAGTTCGGTTAGTGAAGCTTTCTTT.

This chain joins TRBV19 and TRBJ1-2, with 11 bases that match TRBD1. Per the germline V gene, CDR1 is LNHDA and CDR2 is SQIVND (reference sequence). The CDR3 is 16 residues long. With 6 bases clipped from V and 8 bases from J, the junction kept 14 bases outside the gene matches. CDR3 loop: CASRRDRGSSPSGYTF. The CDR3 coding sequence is TGTGCCAGTAGGCGGGACAGGGGGTCGTCCCCATCAGGCTACACCTTC. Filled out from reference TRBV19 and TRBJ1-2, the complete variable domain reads DGGITQSPKYLFRKEGQNVTLSCEQNLNHDAMYWYRQDPGQGLRLIYYSQIVNDFQKGDIAEGYSVSREKKESFPLTVTSAQKNPTAFYLCASRRDRGSSPSGYTFGSGTRLTVV.

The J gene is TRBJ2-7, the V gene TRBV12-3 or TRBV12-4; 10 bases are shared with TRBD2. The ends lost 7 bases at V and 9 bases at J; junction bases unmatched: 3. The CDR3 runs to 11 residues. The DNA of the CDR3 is TGTGCCAGCACTAGCGGGAGTAGGCAGTACTTC. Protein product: CASTSGSRQYF.

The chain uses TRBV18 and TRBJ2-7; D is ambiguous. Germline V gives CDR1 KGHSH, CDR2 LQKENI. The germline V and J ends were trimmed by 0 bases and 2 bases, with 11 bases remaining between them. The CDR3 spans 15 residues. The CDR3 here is CASSPPRRRTYEQYF. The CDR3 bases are TGTGCCAGCTCACCACCTCGACGCAGGACCTACGAGCAGTACTTC.

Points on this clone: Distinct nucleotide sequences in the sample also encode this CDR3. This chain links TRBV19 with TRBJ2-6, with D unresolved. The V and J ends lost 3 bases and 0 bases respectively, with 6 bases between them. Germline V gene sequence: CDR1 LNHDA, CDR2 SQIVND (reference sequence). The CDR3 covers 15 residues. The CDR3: CASSIGNSGANVLTF. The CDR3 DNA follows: TGTGCCAGTAGTATCGGTAACTCTGGGGCCAACGTCCTGACTTTC.

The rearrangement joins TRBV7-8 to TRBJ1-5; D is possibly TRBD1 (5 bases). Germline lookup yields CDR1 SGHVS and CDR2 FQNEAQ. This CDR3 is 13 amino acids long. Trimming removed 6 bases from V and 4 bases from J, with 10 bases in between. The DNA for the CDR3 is TGTGCCAGCAGACTAGGGGCTAATCAGCCCCAGCATTTT. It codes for CASRLGANQPQHF.

The CDR3 DNA sequence: TGTGCCAGCAGTTCCCCTGCGGCTAGCGGGACTTACGAGCAGTACTTC. This codes for CASSSPAASGTYEQYF. The genes are TRBV28 and TRBJ2-7, with 9 bases aligning to TRBD2. With 4 bases clipped from V and 4 bases from J, the junction kept 11 bases outside the gene matches. Per germline, CDR1 MDHEN and CDR2 SYDVKM. The CDR3 totals 16 residues.

CDR3 DNA sequence: TGTGCCAGCAGAACCGGGACTAGCCTGTATGAGCAGTTCTTC. It is translated as CASRTGTSLYEQFF. V usage is TRBV5-8 and J usage is TRBJ2-1; the match to TRBD2 covers 9 bases. Germline CDR1 is SGHTS and CDR2 is YDEGEE. This CDR3 has 14 amino acids. With V trimmed by 5 bases and J by 8 bases, 8 bases remained unmatched.

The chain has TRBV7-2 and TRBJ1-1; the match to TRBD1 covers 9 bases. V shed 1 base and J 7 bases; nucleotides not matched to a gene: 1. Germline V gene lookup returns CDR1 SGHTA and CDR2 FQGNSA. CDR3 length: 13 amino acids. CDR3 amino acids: CASSLGDRVEAFF. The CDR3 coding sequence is TGTGCCAGCAGCTTAGGGGACAGGGTTGAAGCTTTCTTT.

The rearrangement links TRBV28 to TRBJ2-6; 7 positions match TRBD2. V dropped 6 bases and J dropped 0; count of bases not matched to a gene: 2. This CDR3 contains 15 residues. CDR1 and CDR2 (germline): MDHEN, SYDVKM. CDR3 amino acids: CASRERDSGANVLTF. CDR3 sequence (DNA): TGTGCCAGCAGGGAGCGGGACTCTGGGGCCAACGTCCTGACTTTC.

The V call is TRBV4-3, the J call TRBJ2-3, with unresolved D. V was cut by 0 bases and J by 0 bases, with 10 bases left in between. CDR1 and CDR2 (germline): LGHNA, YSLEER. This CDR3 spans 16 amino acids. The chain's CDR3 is CASSQDVSRSTDTQYF. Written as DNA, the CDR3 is TGCGCCAGCAGCCAAGATGTCTCGCGAAGCACAGATACGCAGTATTTT.

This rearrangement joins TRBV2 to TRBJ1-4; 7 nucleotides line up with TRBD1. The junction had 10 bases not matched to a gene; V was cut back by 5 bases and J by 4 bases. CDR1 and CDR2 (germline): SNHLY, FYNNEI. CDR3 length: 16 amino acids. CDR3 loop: CASSRDRQLRNEKLFF. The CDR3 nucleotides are TGTGCCAGCAGTCGGGACAGACAACTACGTAATGAAAAACTGTTTTTT.

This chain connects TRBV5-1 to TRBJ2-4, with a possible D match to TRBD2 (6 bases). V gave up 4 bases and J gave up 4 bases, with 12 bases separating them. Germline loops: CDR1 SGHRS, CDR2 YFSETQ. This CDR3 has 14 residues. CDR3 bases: TGCGCCAGCAGCGCCGCCGGGGGAAAAAACATTCAGTACTTC. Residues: CASSAAGGKNIQYF.

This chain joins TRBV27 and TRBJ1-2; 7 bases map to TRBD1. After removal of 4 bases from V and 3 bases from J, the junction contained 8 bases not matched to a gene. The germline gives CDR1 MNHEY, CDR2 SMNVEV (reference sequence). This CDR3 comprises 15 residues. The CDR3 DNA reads TGTGCCAGCAGTTCCTATCAGGGGGAAGACTATGGCTACACCTTC. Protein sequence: CASSSYQGEDYGYTF.

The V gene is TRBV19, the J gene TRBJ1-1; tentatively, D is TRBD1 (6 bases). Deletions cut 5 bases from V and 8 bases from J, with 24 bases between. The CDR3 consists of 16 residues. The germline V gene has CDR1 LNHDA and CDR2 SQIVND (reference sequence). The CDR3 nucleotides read TGTGCCAGTAGTCCGGGGATCGGACAGTTCGGTATCGAAGCTTTCTTT. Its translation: CASSPGIGQFGIEAFF. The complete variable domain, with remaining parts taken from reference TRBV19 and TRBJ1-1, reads DGGITQSPKYLFRKEGQNVTLSCEQNLNHDAMYWYRQDPGQGLRLIYYSQIVNDFQKGDIAEGYSVSREKKESFPLTVTSAQKNPTAFYLCASSPGIGQFGIEAFFGQGTRLTVV.

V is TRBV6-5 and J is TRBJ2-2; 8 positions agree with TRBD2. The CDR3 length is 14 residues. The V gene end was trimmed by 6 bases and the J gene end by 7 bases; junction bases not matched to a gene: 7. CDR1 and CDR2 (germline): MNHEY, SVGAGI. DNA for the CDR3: TGTGCCAGCAGGCCGGCTCTAGCGGGCGGGGAGCTGTTTTTT. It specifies CASRPALAGGELFF.